These 7 T cell receptor beta chains came from one sample sequenced in a study of shared clonotypes between healthy human individuals. The repertoire was sequenced with immunoSEQ multiplex PCR; TCRdb's copy has only in-frame clones and lacks some. Seen here are around 1.4 million clones, less than 99% observed once, and the top ten hold approximately 0.4%. The sequenced sample was naive CD4+ T cells sorted from blood. The sample's subset: CD45RA+ positively selected. The receptor set was obtained from a man in his thirties or forties in good health.

The chain combines TRBV19 with TRBJ2-6, with 9 bases aligning to TRBD1. The germline V gene has CDR1 LNHDA and CDR2 SQIVND (reference sequence). The CDR3 contains 18 residues. After removal of 5 bases from V and 0 bases from J, the junction contained 8 bases not matched to a gene. The CDR3 loop reads CASSYAGQGISGANVLTF. DNA of the CDR3: TGTGCCAGTAGTTATGCGGGACAGGGAATCTCTGGGGCCAACGTCCTGACTTTC.

This chain uses TRBV18 with TRBJ1-5; the match to TRBD1 covers 9 bases. This CDR3 comprises 16 residues. With V trimmed by 3 bases and J by 6 bases, 9 bases remained unmatched. The V gene's germline CDR1 is KGHSH and CDR2 LQKENI. The CDR3 loop reads CASSPREQGAGQPQHF. Written as DNA, the CDR3 is TGTGCCAGCTCACCGAGGGAACAGGGGGCCGGTCAGCCCCAGCATTTT.

J is TRBJ1-4 and V is TRBV9; perhaps TRBD1 as D (6 bases). CDR3 size: 18 residues. Trimming removed 0 bases from V and 0 bases from J, with 15 bases in between. Per the germline V gene, CDR1 is SGDLS and CDR2 is YYNGEE. The CDR3 nucleotides are TGTGCCAGCAGCGTAGATGGGGGCGGGTTAGCAACTAATGAAAAACTGTTTTTT. It codes for CASSVDGGGLATNEKLFF. Using reference TRBV9 and TRBJ1-4 for the parts outside the CDR3, the full variable domain is DSGVTQTPKHLITATGQRVTLRCSPRSGDLSVYWYQQSLDQGLQFLIQYYNGEERAKGNILERFSAQQFPDLHSELNLSSLELGDSALYFCASSVDGGGLATNEKLFFGSGTQLSVL.

This clone was recorded once. The chain combines TRBV2 with TRBJ2-7; tentatively, D is TRBD1 or TRBD2 (5 bases each). The germline gives CDR1 SNHLY, CDR2 FYNNEI. This CDR3 spans 14 amino acids. V gave up 5 bases and J gave up 6 bases, with 17 bases separating them. CDR3 nucleotide sequence: TGTGCCAGCAGTACCGAGGGGCCCAACTCCGAGCAGTACTTC. Its protein is CASSTEGPNSEQYF. Full variable domain (outside the CDR3, taken from reference TRBV2 and TRBJ2-7): EPEVTQTPSHQVTQMGQEVILRCVPISNHLYFYWYRQILGQKVEFLVSFYNNEISEKSEIFDDQFSVERPDGSNFTLKIRSTKLEDSAMYFCASSTEGPNSEQYFGPGTRLTVT.

The CDR3: CASSLESDGTDTQYF. Written as DNA, the CDR3 is TGTGCCAGCAGCCTCGAGTCAGATGGCACAGATACGCAGTATTTT. The chain combines TRBV5-4 with TRBJ2-3; no reliable D call. V lost 4 bases and J lost 1, with 13 bases in between. CDR1 is SGHNT and CDR2 is YYREEE in the germline V gene (reference sequence). The CDR3 covers 15 residues.

V and J are TRBV18 and TRBJ2-7; perhaps D is TRBD1 or TRBD2 (5 bases each). Germline lookup yields CDR1 KGHSH and CDR2 LQKENI. The CDR3 runs 15 residues. V was pared by 5 bases and J by 4 bases, with 18 bases between. CDR3 sequence: CASSNRDRGPYEQYF. DNA for the CDR3: TGTGCCAGCTCAAACCGGGACCGTGGTCCGTACGAGCAGTACTTC.

The gene calls are TRBV28 and TRBJ1-5; TRBD1 is a possible D gene (6 bases). The germline V gene encodes CDR1 MDHEN and CDR2 SYDVKM. The CDR3 sequence is 15 residues long. The V end lost 3 bases, the J end lost 5 bases, and 14 bases lay between the germline ends. The CDR3 nucleotides are TGTGCCAGCAGTTTTGGGGGGCTTGGGGATCAGCCCCAGCATTTT. Protein: CASSFGGLGDQPQHF.